These 17 T cell receptor beta chains were sequenced from one sample in a study of blood T cell repertoires in COVID-19. Repertoires were generated with immunoSEQ multiplex PCR, while TCRdb's copy carries only in-frame clones and drops some. The data hold some 150,000 clones, with approximately 85% observed a single time. Specimen: peripheral blood. The receptors were sampled from a woman aged 55-69 years with COVID-19, enrolled during active disease.

Only a few counts were recorded for this clone. The rearrangement uses TRBV12-3 or TRBV12-4 and TRBJ2-7; maybe TRBD2 (5 bases). The CDR3 sequence is 12 residues long. With 3 bases removed from V and 6 bases from J, the gap between germline ends came to 9 bases. Written as DNA, the CDR3 is TGTGCCAGCAGTTTCGGGGAGATCGAGCAGTACTTC. The encoded protein is CASSFGEIEQYF.

The genes are TRBV19 and TRBJ2-7, with 10 bases lining up with TRBD2. The trim removed 6 bases at V and 6 bases at J, leaving 14 bases unmatched. There are 16 residues in the CDR3. Germline lookup yields CDR1 LNHDA and CDR2 SQIVND (reference sequence). The chain's CDR3 is CASRKKAGGTLVEQYF. The CDR3 DNA reads as TGTGCCAGTAGAAAGAAAGCGGGGGGGACTCTTGTCGAGCAGTACTTC.

The chain employs TRBV9 and TRBJ2-1; possible D gene TRBD2, 6 bases. The V end was cut by 6 bases, the J end by 1 base, with 14 bases between. The germline V gene encodes CDR1 SGDLS and CDR2 YYNGEE. CDR3 length equals 15 residues. In DNA form, the CDR3 reads TGTGCCAGCAATGACGGGACTGGATCCTACAATGAGCAGTTCTTC. Translating it yields CASNDGTGSYNEQFF.

The chain carries TRBV18 and TRBJ2-6, with TRBD1 identical over 12 bases. V shed 1 base and J 4 bases; nucleotides not matched to a gene: 11. Germline lookup yields CDR1 KGHSH and CDR2 LQKENI. The CDR3 spans 20 residues. CDR3 amino acids: CASSPLDAGQGAVGANVLTF. CDR3 DNA sequence: TGTGCCAGCTCACCACTAGATGCGGGACAGGGGGCGGTCGGGGCCAACGTCCTGACTTTC.

The rearrangement uses TRBV5-8 and TRBJ2-2, with 8 bases aligning to TRBD2. The V gene's germline CDR1 is SGHTS and CDR2 YDEGEE. J lost 3 bases, V lost 1 base, and 8 bases had no gene match. The length of the CDR3 is 17 residues. CDR3 protein: CASSLPLSGGDTGELFF. The CDR3 DNA reads TGTGCCAGCAGCTTGCCACTCAGCGGGGGCGACACCGGGGAGCTGTTTTTT.

This chain joins TRBV11-3 and TRBJ1-1, with TRBD1 matching 10 bases. Germline loops: CDR1 SGHNT, CDR2 YENEEA. The CDR3 has 18 amino acids. V lost 0 bases to trimming and J lost 1 base; unmatched junction nucleotides: 8. DNA for the CDR3: TGTGCCAGCAGCTTAGATGGAGGACAGGGGGGGAGGAACACTGAAGCTTTCTTT. Its translation: CASSLDGGQGGRNTEAFF. Looking up the rest from reference TRBV11-3 and TRBJ1-1 gives the full variable domain: EAGVVQSPRYKIIEKKQPVAFWCNPISGHNTLYWYLQNLGQGPELLIRYENEEAVDDSQLPKDRFSAERLKGVDSTLKIQPAELGDSAVYLCASSLDGGQGGRNTEAFFGQGTRLTVV.

The V gene is TRBV27, the J gene TRBJ1-1; TRBD1 agrees at 8 bases. The V gene's germline CDR1 is MNHEY and CDR2 SMNVEV (reference sequence). The CDR3 extends over 15 amino acids. This CDR3 reads CRGRGDRRLNTEAFF. CDR3 nucleotide sequence: TGTAGGGGGAGGGGGGACAGGCGTTTGAACACTGAAGCTTTCTTT.

The count of this clone is one. The chain is built from TRBV29-1 and TRBJ1-2, with 11 bases aligning to TRBD1. The CDR3 covers 14 residues. The V gene end was trimmed by 4 bases and the J gene end by 5 bases; junction bases not matched to a gene: 6. Per germline, CDR1 SQVTM and CDR2 ANQGSEA. The CDR3 region is CSVGGDRGRYGYTF. As DNA, the CDR3 is TGCAGCGTTGGGGGGGACAGGGGGAGATATGGCTACACCTTC.

The chain recombines TRBV5-4 with TRBJ2-3; possible D gene TRBD2, 6 bases. From germline, CDR1 is SGHNT and CDR2 YYREEE (reference sequence). Deletions cut 3 bases from V and 1 base from J, with 9 bases between. This CDR3 has 14 residues. CDR3 DNA: TGTGCCAGCAGCTCGAAGCGGGGCACAGATACGCAGTATTTT. Amino acid sequence: CASSSKRGTDTQYF.

The V call is TRBV6-1, the J call TRBJ2-2, with D possibly TRBD1 on 5 matching bases. Germline V lookup: CDR1 MNHNS, CDR2 SASEGT. This CDR3 is built from 16 residues. Trimming left V 1 base short and J 0 bases short, with 9 bases between. The CDR3 DNA is TGTGCCAGCAGTGAAGAAACAGGCGCGAACACCGGGGAGCTGTTTTTT. Encoded protein: CASSEETGANTGELFF.

The chain links TRBV9 to TRBJ2-2; no clear D. Germline V lookup: CDR1 SGDLS, CDR2 YYNGEE. V dropped 2 bases and J dropped 2 bases, with 16 bases sitting between them. The CDR3 runs 17 residues. Written as DNA, the CDR3 is TGTGCCAGCAGCGTCTCAACACGACTTTTTAACACCGGGGAGCTGTTTTTT. Translation gives CASSVSTRLFNTGELFF.

The gene calls are TRBV5-1 and TRBJ1-1, with a possible D match to TRBD1 (5 bases). V lost 7 bases and J 5 bases, leaving 15 bases between the germline ends. The length of the CDR3 is 13 residues. CDR1 is SGHRS and CDR2 is YFSETQ in the germline V gene. This CDR3 is CASSFRVDTEAFF. In DNA form, the CDR3 reads TGCGCCAGCTCCTTCAGGGTAGATACTGAAGCTTTCTTT. The variable domain in full, completed from reference TRBV5-1 and TRBJ1-1, reads KAGVTQTPRYLIKTRGQQVTLSCSPISGHRSVSWYQQTPGQGLQFLFEYFSETQRNKGNFPGRFSGRQFSNSRSEMNVSTLELGDSALYLCASSFRVDTEAFFGQGTRLTVV.

This sequence joins TRBV23-1 and TRBJ1-1, with D possibly being TRBD1 (6 bases). TRBV23-1 is noted as an ORF with a role that remains uncertain. CDR3 length: 12 residues. The V end lost 10 bases, the J end lost 10 bases, and 19 bases lay between the germline ends. CDR3 DNA sequence: TGCGCCACCCAGGACAGCCGTTGTGGAGCTTTCTTT. Protein product: CATQDSRCGAFF.

V is TRBV2 and J is TRBJ1-1; TRBD1 matches at 9 bases. CDR1 and CDR2 from the germline V gene are SNHLY and FYNNEI. This CDR3 has 13 residues. V lost 6 bases to trimming and J lost 9 bases; unmatched junction nucleotides: 8. CDR3 DNA sequence: TGTGCCAGCAGAGGACAGGGGATCGTGAAAGCTTTCTTT. Residues: CASRGQGIVKAFF.

The rearrangement joins TRBV9 to TRBJ1-1, with 7 positions matching TRBD1. The CDR3 extends over 14 amino acids. The V gene end was trimmed by 4 bases and the J gene end by 7 bases; junction bases not matched to a gene: 10. Germline loops: CDR1 SGDLS, CDR2 YYNGEE. The CDR3 DNA reads as TGTGCCAGCAGCCCGCCGTGGACAGGTCTTGAAGCTTTCTTT. Translating gives CASSPPWTGLEAFF.

The rearrangement uses TRBV28 and TRBJ2-7, with 7 bases aligning to TRBD1. Germline CDR1 MDHEN, CDR2 SYDVKM. Germline trimming cut 3 bases from V and 4 bases from J; bases unmatched to any gene: 9. The CDR3 consists of 15 residues. CDR3: CASSFSSRGFYEQYF. In nucleotides, the CDR3 is TGTGCCAGCAGTTTTTCATCCAGGGGGTTTTACGAGCAGTACTTC.

This clone showed up just a few times. The chain employs TRBV10-2 and TRBJ1-1; D call uncertain. CDR1 is WSHSY, CDR2 SAAADI, per germline. This CDR3 region has 11 residues. V lost 7 bases, J lost 6 bases, and 9 bases lay in between. The CDR3 spells CASTQDSEAFF. In DNA, the CDR3 is TGCGCCAGCACCCAGGACTCTGAAGCTTTCTTT.